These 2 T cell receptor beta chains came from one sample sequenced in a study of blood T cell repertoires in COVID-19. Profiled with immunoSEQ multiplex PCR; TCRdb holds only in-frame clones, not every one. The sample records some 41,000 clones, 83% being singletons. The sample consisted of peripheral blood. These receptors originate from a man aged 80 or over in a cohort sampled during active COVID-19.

The CDR3 DNA reads as TGTGCCTGGAGTCAGAAAATCCGCACGAACACTGAAGCTTTCTTT. As protein: CAWSQKIRTNTEAFF. The V and J genes are TRBV30 and TRBJ1-1; no reliable D call. The CDR3 is made up of 15 amino acids. Germline V lookup: CDR1 GTSNPN, CDR2 SVGIG (reference sequence). With 2 bases removed from V and 1 base from J, the gap between germline ends came to 14 bases.

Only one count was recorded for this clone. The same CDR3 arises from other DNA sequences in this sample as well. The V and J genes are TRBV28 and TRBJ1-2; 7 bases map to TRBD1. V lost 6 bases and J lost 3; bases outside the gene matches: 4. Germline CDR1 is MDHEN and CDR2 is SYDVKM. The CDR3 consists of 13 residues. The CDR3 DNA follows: TGTGCCAGCAGCCTCGGGACAGACTATGGCTACACCTTC. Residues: CASSLGTDYGYTF.